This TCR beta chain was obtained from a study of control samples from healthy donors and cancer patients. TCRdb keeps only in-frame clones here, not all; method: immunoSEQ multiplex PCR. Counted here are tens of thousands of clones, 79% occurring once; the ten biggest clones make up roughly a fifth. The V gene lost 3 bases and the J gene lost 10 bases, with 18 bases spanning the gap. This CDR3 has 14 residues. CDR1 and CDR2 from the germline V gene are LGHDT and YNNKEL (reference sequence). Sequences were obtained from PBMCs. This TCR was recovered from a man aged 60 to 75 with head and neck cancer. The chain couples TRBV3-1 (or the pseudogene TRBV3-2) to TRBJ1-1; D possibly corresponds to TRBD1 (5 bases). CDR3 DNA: TGTGCCAGCAGCCAGGTGGGGGAAAGTGTAGGAGCTTTCTTT. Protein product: CASSQVGESVGAFF.